The T cell receptor (beta chain) described here comes from a study of T cell repertoires in cytomegalovirus infection. The study's findings and limits: Predominance within the ex vivo response was attributable to HLA-C-restricted CMV-specific TCR beta clonotypes. Cumulative frequency (of public TCR beta family members) identified carriers of CMV plus the relevant HLA.

There are 14 residues in the CDR3. The germline CDR1 and CDR2 sequences are SNHLY and FYNNEI. Losses at the gene ends were 7 bases for V and 2 bases for J; bases not matched to a gene: 8. A remark on this clonotype: Its cognate antigen is unknown.

TCRdb reprocessed the reads via MiXCR and lists one record per CDR3 protein. Among tens of thousands of distinct CDR3 sequences listed, roughly 34% were seen once. This receptor was identified in a human donor in good health (CMV status not recorded). Some clones in this sample may be carry-over from other donors' samples. This chain uses TRBV2 with TRBJ2-7; 7 bases are shared with TRBD1. The sample comprised PBMCs, sequenced either directly or after in vitro stimulation (not recorded which). The CDR3 nucleotides read TGTGCCAGCATGGGCAGGACAGGACCCTACGAGCAGTACTTC. It codes for CASMGRTGPYEQYF.